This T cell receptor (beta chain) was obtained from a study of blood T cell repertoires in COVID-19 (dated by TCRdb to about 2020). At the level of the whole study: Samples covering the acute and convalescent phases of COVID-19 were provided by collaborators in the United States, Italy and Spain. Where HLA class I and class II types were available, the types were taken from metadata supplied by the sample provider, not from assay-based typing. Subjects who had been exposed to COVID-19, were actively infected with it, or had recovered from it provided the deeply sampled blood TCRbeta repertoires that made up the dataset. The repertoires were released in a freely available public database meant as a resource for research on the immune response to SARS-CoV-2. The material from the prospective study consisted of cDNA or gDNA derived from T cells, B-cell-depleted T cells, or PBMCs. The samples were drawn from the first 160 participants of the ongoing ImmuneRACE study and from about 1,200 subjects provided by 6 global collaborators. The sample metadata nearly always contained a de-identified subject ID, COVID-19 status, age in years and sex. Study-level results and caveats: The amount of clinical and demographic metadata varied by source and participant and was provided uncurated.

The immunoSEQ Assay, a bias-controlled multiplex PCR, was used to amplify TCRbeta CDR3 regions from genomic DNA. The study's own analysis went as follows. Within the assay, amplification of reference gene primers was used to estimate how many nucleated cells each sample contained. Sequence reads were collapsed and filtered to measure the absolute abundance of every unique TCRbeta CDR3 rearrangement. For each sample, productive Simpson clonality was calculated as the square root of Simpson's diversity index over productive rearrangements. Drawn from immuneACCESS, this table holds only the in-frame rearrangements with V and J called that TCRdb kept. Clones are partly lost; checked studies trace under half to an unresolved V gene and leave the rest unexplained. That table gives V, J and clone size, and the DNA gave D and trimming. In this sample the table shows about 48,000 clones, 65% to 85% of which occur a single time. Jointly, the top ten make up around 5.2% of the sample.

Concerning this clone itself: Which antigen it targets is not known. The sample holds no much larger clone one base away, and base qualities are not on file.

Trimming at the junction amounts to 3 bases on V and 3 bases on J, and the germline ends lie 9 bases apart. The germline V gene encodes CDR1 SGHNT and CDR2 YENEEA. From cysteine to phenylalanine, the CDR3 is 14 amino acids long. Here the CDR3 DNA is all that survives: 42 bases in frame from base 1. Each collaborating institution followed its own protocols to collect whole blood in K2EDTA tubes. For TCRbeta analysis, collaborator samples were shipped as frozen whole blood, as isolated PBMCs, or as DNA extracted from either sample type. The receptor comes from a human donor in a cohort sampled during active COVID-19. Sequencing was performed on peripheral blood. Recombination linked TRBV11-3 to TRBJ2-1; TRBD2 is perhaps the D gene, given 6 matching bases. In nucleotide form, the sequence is TGTGCCAGCAGCTTCCCCGGGGGCTACAATGAGCAGTTCTTC. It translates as CASSFPGGYNEQFF.